The 7 T cell receptor beta chains given below trace back to one sample, sequenced in a study of T cells in Graves' hyperthyroidism and ophthalmopathy. The TCR beta CDR3 regions underwent amplification using RNA transcripts as the source. RT-PCR in the first round (using the HTBI primer set) targeted the TCR CDR3. From the multiplex PCR reads, TCRdb called clonotypes with MiXCR, one entry per CDR3 protein. In the table there are nearly 600,000 distinct CDR3 sequences, approximately 14% of which are singletons. The sequencing input was blood. The source is a woman under 40 with Graves' hyperthyroidism that later progressed to Graves' ophthalmopathy.

This clonotype was observed at least ten times. The rearrangement joins TRBV6-5 to TRBJ1-6; 8 positions agree with TRBD1. The CDR3 is 18 amino acids. V dropped 0 bases and J dropped 5; count of bases not matched to a gene: 9. In germline, CDR1 is MNHEY, CDR2 SVGAGI. The CDR3 here is CASSYSAYGQGNNSPLHF. CDR3 nucleotide sequence: TGTGCCAGCAGTTACTCCGCTTACGGACAGGGAAATAATTCACCCCTCCACTTT.

The V and J genes are TRBV4-1 and TRBJ1-4, with D possibly being TRBD1 (6 bases). Germline CDR1 MGHRA, CDR2 YSYEKL. The CDR3 has 16 amino acids. V lost 0 bases, J lost 4 bases, and 12 bases lay in between. The CDR3 loop reads CASSQDLRGLNEKLFF. The CDR3 DNA is TGCGCCAGCAGCCAAGATCTCAGGGGACTTAATGAAAAACTGTTTTTT.

CDR3: CARLGRDSNQPQHF. The CDR3 region has the DNA TGTGCCAGGTTGGGCAGAGATAGCAATCAGCCCCAGCATTTT. The V and J genes are TRBV11-1 and TRBJ1-5; unclear D gene. Deletions cut 9 bases from V and 0 bases from J, with 12 bases between. Per the germline V gene, CDR1 is SGHAT and CDR2 is FQDESV (reference sequence). The CDR3 has 14 amino acids.

As regards this clonotype: This sequence may be a read error, since a much larger clone differs from it by one base. This chain connects TRBV20-1 to TRBJ2-2, with D perhaps assigned TRBD1 or TRBD2 (5 bases each). The CDR3 runs to 15 residues. Germline V gives CDR1 DFQATT, CDR2 SNEGSKA (reference sequence). The CDR3 nucleotides read TGCAGTGCTAGCCAGGGCTCCTCGAACACCGGGGAGCCGTTTTTT. Amino acids: CSASQGSSNTGEPFF.

The J gene is TRBJ2-3, the V gene TRBV18; D might be TRBD2 (6 bases). CDR1 and CDR2 (germline): KGHSH, LQKENI. This CDR3 comprises 16 residues. V lost 4 bases, J lost 2 bases, and 16 bases lay in between. The CDR3 sequence: CASSRISGTFTDTQYF. CDR3 sequence (DNA): TGTGCCAGCTCACGAATTTCAGGGACTTTCACAGATACGCAGTATTTT.

The V gene is TRBV5-1, the J gene TRBJ2-3; 8 bases map to TRBD1. CDR3 length: 15 residues. V lost 2 bases to trimming and J lost 3 bases; unmatched junction nucleotides: 5. Germline V CDR1 and CDR2: SGHRS, YFSETQ. In DNA form, the CDR3 reads TGCGCCAGCAGCTTTGGAGACAGGGGAACAGATACGCAGTATTTT. This encodes CASSFGDRGTDTQYF.

The genes are TRBV30 and TRBJ1-5; D perhaps matches TRBD1 (6 bases). V dropped 4 bases and J dropped 3 bases, with 16 bases sitting between them. The CDR3 loop spans 15 amino acids. Per germline, CDR1 GTSNPN and CDR2 SVGIG (reference sequence). The CDR3 spells CAWTEGRGYNQPQHF. In DNA, the CDR3 is TGTGCCTGGACCGAGGGGAGGGGGTACAATCAGCCCCAGCATTTT. The whole variable domain, filled in from reference TRBV30 and TRBJ1-5, reads SQTIHQWPATLVQPVGSPLSLECTVEGTSNPNLYWYRQAAGRGLQLLFYSVGIGQISSEVPQNLSASRPQDRQFILSSKKLLLSDSGFYLCAWTEGRGYNQPQHFGDGTRLSIL.